The 6 T cell receptor beta chains presented below share a single source sample, sequenced in a study of blood T cells in healthy people across ages. The authors ran a second PCR of 7 to 11 cycles using a sample-barcoded 5' primer and a J-beta primer mix. Using its own MiXCR run on the 5' RACE reads, TCRdb lists one record per CDR3 protein. The data hold fewer than 700,000 distinct CDR3 sequences, with more than 45% observed a single time. Sequencing input: blood. The receptors derive from a man aged 80 or over in good health.

This clonotype was counted a few times. The chain uses TRBV27 and TRBJ2-7; 9 bases agree with TRBD1. Germline V gene lookup returns CDR1 MNHEY and CDR2 SMNVEV (reference sequence). CDR3 size: 16 residues. The ends lost 0 bases at V and 4 bases at J; junction bases unmatched: 7. CDR3 protein: CASSLSSGTGPYEQYF. The CDR3, as DNA: TGTGCCAGCAGTTTATCCAGCGGGACAGGGCCGTACGAGCAGTACTTC.

V gene TRBV20-1 combines with J gene TRBJ2-3; the match to TRBD1 covers 12 bases. CDR1 is DFQATT and CDR2 is SNEGSKA in the germline V gene (reference sequence). V lost 4 bases, J lost 8 bases, and 7 bases stayed unmatched. This CDR3 comprises 14 residues. The CDR3 bases are TGCAGTGCTAACCGGGACAGGGGGCTAGGTACGCAGTATTTT. This encodes CSANRDRGLGTQYF.

This clonotype was recorded a few times. The chain's CDR3 is CASRRTTGTGGGNSPLHF. The CDR3, as DNA: TGTGCCAGCAGACGAACGACCGGGACAGGGGGCGGTAATTCACCCCTCCACTTT. This chain joins TRBV6-2 or TRBV6-3 and TRBJ1-6, with 12 nucleotides matching TRBD1. Germline trimming cut 6 bases from V and 6 bases from J; bases unmatched to any gene: 12. This CDR3 has 18 residues. CDR1 is MNHEY, CDR2 SVGEGT, per germline.

V usage is TRBV6-5 and J usage is TRBJ1-1, with 9 nucleotides matching TRBD1. The CDR3 contains 13 residues. J lost 6 bases, V lost 8 bases, and 7 bases had no gene match. Germline V gene lookup returns CDR1 MNHEY and CDR2 SVGAGI. CDR3 nucleotide sequence: TGTGCCAGCTCCGGGACAGGGAGTGCTGAAGCTTTCTTT. Translation gives CASSGTGSAEAFF.

This clonotype was seen a few times. A clone one base away is much larger, so this may be a read error. This chain uses TRBV6-6 with TRBJ2-7, with D perhaps TRBD1 (7 bases). V was pared by 2 bases and J by 3 bases, with 14 bases between. The length of the CDR3 is 15 residues. Germline CDR1 and CDR2: MNHNY and SVGAGI (reference sequence). The CDR3 protein is CASSYAGGGYYEQYF. The CDR3 region has the DNA TGTGCCAGCAGTTACGCTGGAGGGGGCTACTACGAGCAGTACTTC.

The V gene is TRBV6-2 or TRBV6-3, the J gene TRBJ2-3; 10 nucleotides align to TRBD2. J lost 1 base, V lost 6 bases, and 4 bases had no gene match. Looked up from germline, CDR1 is MNHEY and CDR2 is SVGEGT. The CDR3 extends over 15 amino acids. The chain's CDR3 is CASRPTSGGTDTQYF. CDR3 sequence (DNA): TGTGCCAGCAGACCCACTAGCGGGGGCACAGATACGCAGTATTTT.